This passage covers 20 T cell receptor beta chains from one sample sequenced in a study of cytomegalovirus exposure and HLA in healthy donors. Primers for the PCR totalled 60 Vbeta and 13 Jbeta. Repertoires were generated with immunoSEQ multiplex PCR, while TCRdb's copy carries only in-frame clones and drops some. Its table lists 90,000 to 120,000 clones. The sample comprised PBMCs. The receptor source for this set is a man aged 50 or older in good health and CMV-seronegative.

Comment on this clone: Different DNA sequences within this sample yield the same CDR3. J is TRBJ2-5 and V is TRBV5-1; the D is unclear. Trimming removed 4 bases from V and 2 bases from J, with 9 bases in between. The CDR3 sequence is 13 residues long. Germline V gives CDR1 SGHRS, CDR2 YFSETQ. Here the CDR3 DNA reads TGCGCCAGCAGCAGTGCGATACAAGAGACCCAGTACTTC. Its translation is CASSSAIQETQYF. The full variable domain, completed using reference TRBV5-1 and TRBJ2-5, is KAGVTQTPRYLIKTRGQQVTLSCSPISGHRSVSWYQQTPGQGLQFLFEYFSETQRNKGNFPGRFSGRQFSNSRSEMNVSTLELGDSALYLCASSSAIQETQYFGPGTRLLVL.

CDR3 sequence: CASSLVGVHREEQFF. DNA for the CDR3: TGTGCCAGCAGCCTGGTGGGGGTCCACCGGGAGGAGCAGTTCTTC. V gene TRBV5-6 combines with J gene TRBJ2-1; possible D gene TRBD2, 6 bases. Per the germline V gene, CDR1 is SGHDT and CDR2 is YYEEEE. This CDR3 is 15 amino acids long. V dropped 4 bases and J dropped 10 bases, with 21 bases sitting between them. The whole variable domain, remainder taken from reference TRBV5-6 and TRBJ2-1, is DAGVTQSPTHLIKTRGQQVTLRCSPKSGHDTVSWYQQALGQGPQFIFQYYEEEERQRGNFPDRFSGHQFPNYSSELNVNALLLGDSALYLCASSLVGVHREEQFFGPGTRLTVL.

The chain is built from TRBV19 and TRBJ1-5; 7 bases agree with TRBD1. Germline assignment: CDR1 LNHDA and CDR2 SQIVND (reference sequence). This CDR3 region has 15 residues. V shed 1 base and J 4 bases; nucleotides not matched to a gene: 4. This chain's CDR3 is CASSIGIRGNQPQHF. In DNA form, the CDR3 reads TGTGCCAGTAGTATAGGTATCAGGGGGAATCAGCCCCAGCATTTT.

The gene calls are TRBV15 and TRBJ2-1; a weak D match, TRBD2 (5 bases). Germline V gene data show CDR1 as LNHNV and CDR2 as YYDKDF (reference sequence). Trimming removed 1 base from V and 2 bases from J, with 12 bases in between. The CDR3 loop spans 16 amino acids. CDR3 loop: CATSRGLSPTYNEQFF. CDR3 DNA: TGTGCCACCAGCAGAGGACTATCCCCAACCTACAATGAGCAGTTCTTC.

The rearrangement joins TRBV27 to TRBJ1-2, with a tentative D call TRBD1 (5 bases). V gave up 6 bases and J gave up 3 bases, with 11 bases separating them. This CDR3 is built from 13 residues. Germline values: CDR1 MNHEY, CDR2 SMNVEV (reference sequence). Here the CDR3 reads CASRIGGDYGYTF. In DNA form, the CDR3 reads TGTGCCAGCAGGATTGGGGGGGACTATGGCTACACCTTC.

The rearrangement uses TRBV7-8 and TRBJ1-5; TRBD1 matches 9 bases. The trim removed 5 bases at V and 4 bases at J, leaving 9 bases unmatched. Germline V gene data show CDR1 as SGHVS and CDR2 as FQNEAQ. CDR3 length: 16 amino acids. The CDR3 DNA sequence: TGTGCCAGCAGCAATCGATGGGACAGGGTAAATCAGCCCCAGCATTTT. This codes for CASSNRWDRVNQPQHF.

Here the CDR3 reads CASSQASGSYNEQFF. The CDR3 bases are TGCGCCAGCAGCCAAGCTAGCGGCTCCTACAATGAGCAGTTCTTC. The J gene is TRBJ2-1, the V gene TRBV4-3, with 7 bases aligning to TRBD2. The germline gives CDR1 LGHNA, CDR2 YSLEER. There are 15 residues in the CDR3. V was clipped by 1 base and J by 0 bases; unmatched bases: 0.

This chain joins TRBV6-6 and TRBJ1-5; D unresolved. Trimming removed 4 bases at V and 7 bases at J, with 14 bases between. Looked up from germline, CDR1 is MNHNY and CDR2 is SVGAGI (reference sequence). CDR3 length equals 14 residues. The CDR3: CASSSPAEVQPQHF. The CDR3 DNA is TGTGCCAGCAGTTCCCCGGCCGAGGTACAGCCCCAGCATTTT.

The chain combines TRBV11-2 with TRBJ2-3; D is perhaps TRBD2 (6 bases). V was pared by 3 bases and J by 2 bases, with 15 bases between. The germline V gene encodes CDR1 SGHAT and CDR2 FQNNGV. The CDR3 totals 16 residues. The CDR3 region is CASSFGVVADTDTQYF. CDR3 DNA: TGTGCCAGCAGCTTCGGGGTGGTAGCGGACACAGATACGCAGTATTTT. The full variable domain, rest sourced from reference TRBV11-2 and TRBJ2-3, is EAGVAQSPRYKIIEKRQSVAFWCNPISGHATLYWYQQILGQGPKLLIQFQNNGVVDDSQLPKDRFSAERLKGVDSTLKIQPAKLEDSAVYLCASSFGVVADTDTQYFGPGTRLTVL.

The V gene is TRBV11-3, the J gene TRBJ2-7; 10 bases map to TRBD1. V dropped 5 bases and J dropped 3; count of bases not matched to a gene: 4. The CDR3 covers 14 residues. Germline assignment: CDR1 SGHNT and CDR2 YENEEA. CDR3 sequence (DNA): TGTGCCAGCAGCCTGTGGACAGGGGGCTACGAGCAGTACTTC. Translating gives CASSLWTGGYEQYF.

V and J are TRBV7-2 and TRBJ2-3, with D maybe TRBD1 (6 bases). The germline V gene has CDR1 SGHTA and CDR2 FQGNSA. V was shortened by 5 bases and J by 5 bases, with 14 bases between the two germline ends. This CDR3 has 14 amino acids. The CDR3, as DNA: TGTGCCAGCAGCCACCACAGGGTGGGAGATACGCAGTATTTT. Translated: CASSHHRVGDTQYF.

V gene TRBV11-3 combines with J gene TRBJ2-5, with D uncertain. Trimming cost V 5 bases and J 5 bases, with 9 bases left between them. This CDR3 is 12 amino acids long. CDR1 SGHNT and CDR2 YENEEA come from the germline V gene. The CDR3 loop reads CASSPPGETQYF. For the CDR3, the DNA is TGTGCCAGCAGCCCGCCCGGGGAGACCCAGTACTTC.

The CDR3 DNA reads TGCAGCGTCCGGGAGACGCGTCTGAACACTGAAGCTTTCTTT. Translated: CSVRETRLNTEAFF. This chain joins TRBV29-1 and TRBJ1-1, with D uncertain. Trimming took 6 bases from V and 0 from J, leaving 14 bases between them. The CDR3 has 14 residues. Germline V gene lookup returns CDR1 SQVTM and CDR2 ANQGSEA.

The rearrangement joins TRBV12-5 to TRBJ2-7, with unresolved D. V shed 1 base and J shed 0 bases, with 7 bases lying between them. The CDR3 is 14 amino acids. Germline V gene sequence: CDR1 LGHNT, CDR2 FRNRAP. CDR3 in amino acids: CASGLGASSYEQYF. The CDR3 bases are TGTGCTAGTGGTTTGGGGGCCAGCTCCTACGAGCAGTACTTC.

The CDR3 region is CASTETGGGLYEQYF. CDR3 bases: TGTGCCAGCACCGAGACAGGGGGTGGACTCTACGAGCAGTACTTC. The V and J genes are TRBV2 and TRBJ2-7; 9 nucleotides match TRBD1. The CDR3 spans 15 residues. V shed 7 bases and J 3 bases; nucleotides not matched to a gene: 10. The germline V gene encodes CDR1 SNHLY and CDR2 FYNNEI.

CDR3 amino acids: CASSRGQGETQYF. For the CDR3, the DNA is TGTGCCAGCAGCCGCGGACAGGGTGAGACCCAGTACTTC. This sequence joins TRBV7-2 and TRBJ2-5; TRBD1 matches at 8 bases. V shed 5 bases, J shed 5 bases, and the junction held 4 bases outside the gene matches. This CDR3 comprises 13 residues. Germline-derived CDR1 and CDR2 are SGHTA and FQGNSA.

The V and J genes are TRBV19 and TRBJ1-5; D might be TRBD1 (5 bases). The CDR3 has 16 amino acids. Deletions cut 1 base from V and 11 bases from J, with 21 bases between. Germline CDR1 is LNHDA and CDR2 is SQIVND (reference sequence). The CDR3 loop reads CASSIGGGPSWGAQHF. In DNA form, the CDR3 reads TGTGCCAGTAGTATAGGGGGGGGACCTTCTTGGGGGGCCCAGCATTTT.

This sequence joins TRBV9 and TRBJ2-2; 9 positions agree with TRBD1. Germline loops: CDR1 SGDLS, CDR2 YYNGEE. Unmatched junction bases numbered 7, after V lost 0 bases and J lost 7 bases. This CDR3 is 16 amino acids long. The CDR3 DNA reads as TGTGCCAGCAGCGTAGTACAGGGGGCCGAGCTCGGGGAGCTGTTTTTT. It is translated as CASSVVQGAELGELFF. Complete variable domain (other parts from reference TRBV9 and TRBJ2-2): DSGVTQTPKHLITATGQRVTLRCSPRSGDLSVYWYQQSLDQGLQFLIQYYNGEERAKGNILERFSAQQFPDLHSELNLSSLELGDSALYFCASSVVQGAELGELFFGEGSRLTVL.

The CDR3 region is CASSAGQGPYNEQFF. In DNA, the CDR3 is TGTGCCAGCAGCGCGGGACAGGGACCCTACAATGAGCAGTTCTTC. The rearrangement links TRBV9 to TRBJ2-1, with 9 positions matching TRBD1. Germline loops: CDR1 SGDLS, CDR2 YYNGEE. This CDR3 is built from 15 residues. Trimming took 3 bases from V and 2 from J; bases not matched to a gene: 3.

The J gene is TRBJ2-3, the V gene TRBV19; D is uncertain. V was cut by 3 bases and J by 5 bases, with 9 bases left in between. Germline CDR1 reads LNHDA; CDR2 reads SQIVND (reference sequence). The CDR3 covers 13 residues. CDR3 residues: CASSIPGGDTQYF. In DNA, the CDR3 is TGTGCCAGTAGTATTCCCGGTGGAGATACGCAGTATTTT.